The present entry profiles one T cell receptor (beta chain) with its context. Assay used: immunoSEQ multiplex PCR; TCRdb lists only in-frame clones, some missing. The sample contains 250,000 to 300,000 clones, about four fifths of which appear only once. V was pared by 10 bases and J by 6 bases, with 7 bases of the junction left unmatched. The CDR3 totals 15 residues. From germline, CDR1 is ENHRY and CDR2 SYGVKD. The sample originates from a study of blood T cell repertoires in COVID-19. The V and J genes are TRBV10-3 and TRBJ2-3; 16 positions match TRBD2. Sample: peripheral blood. The clonotype was recovered from an older woman with active or convalescent COVID-19. In nucleotides, the CDR3 is TGTGCCACAGGGACTAGCGGGGGGGCGAGGGATACGCAGTATTTT. It codes for CATGTSGGARDTQYF.